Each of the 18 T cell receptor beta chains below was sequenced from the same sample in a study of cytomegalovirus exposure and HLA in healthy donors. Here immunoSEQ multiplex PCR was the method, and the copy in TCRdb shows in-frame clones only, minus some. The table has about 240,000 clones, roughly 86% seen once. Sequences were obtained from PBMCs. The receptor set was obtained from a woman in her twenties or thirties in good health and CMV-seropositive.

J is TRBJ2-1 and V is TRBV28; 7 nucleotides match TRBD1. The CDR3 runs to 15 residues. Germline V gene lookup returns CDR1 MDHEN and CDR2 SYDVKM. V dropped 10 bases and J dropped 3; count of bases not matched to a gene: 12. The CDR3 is CAKLRQGRNYNEQFF. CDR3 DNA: TGTGCCAAATTAAGACAGGGAAGGAACTACAATGAGCAGTTCTTC.

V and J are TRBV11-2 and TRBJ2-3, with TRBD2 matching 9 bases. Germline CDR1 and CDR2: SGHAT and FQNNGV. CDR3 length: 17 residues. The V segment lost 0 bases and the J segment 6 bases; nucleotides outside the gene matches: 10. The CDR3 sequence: CASSLDPAREGVDTQYF. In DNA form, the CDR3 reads TGTGCCAGCAGCTTAGATCCAGCGCGGGAGGGGGTGGATACGCAGTATTTT. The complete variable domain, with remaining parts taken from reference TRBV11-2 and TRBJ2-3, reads EAGVAQSPRYKIIEKRQSVAFWCNPISGHATLYWYQQILGQGPKLLIQFQNNGVVDDSQLPKDRFSAERLKGVDSTLKIQPAKLEDSAVYLCASSLDPAREGVDTQYFGPGTRLTVL.

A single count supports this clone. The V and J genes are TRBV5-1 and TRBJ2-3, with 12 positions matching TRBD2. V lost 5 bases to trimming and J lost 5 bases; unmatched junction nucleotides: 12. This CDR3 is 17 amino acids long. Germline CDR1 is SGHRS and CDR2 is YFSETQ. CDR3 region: CASRLGSSGRALDTQYF. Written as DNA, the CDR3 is TGCGCCAGCAGGTTAGGATCTAGCGGGAGGGCCTTAGATACGCAGTATTTT.

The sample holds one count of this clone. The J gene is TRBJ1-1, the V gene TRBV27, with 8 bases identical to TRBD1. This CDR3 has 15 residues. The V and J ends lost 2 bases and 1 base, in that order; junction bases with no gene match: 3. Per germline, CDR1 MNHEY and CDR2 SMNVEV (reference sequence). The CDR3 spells CASSLGTGENTEAFF. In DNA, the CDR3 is TGTGCCAGCAGTTTAGGGACAGGAGAGAACACTGAAGCTTTCTTT.

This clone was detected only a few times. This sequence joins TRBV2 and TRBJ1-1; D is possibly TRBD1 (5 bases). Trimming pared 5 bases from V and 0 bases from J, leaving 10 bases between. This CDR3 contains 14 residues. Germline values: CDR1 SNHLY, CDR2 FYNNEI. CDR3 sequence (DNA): TGTGCCAGCAGTTTGACAGATATGAACACTGAAGCTTTCTTT. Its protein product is CASSLTDMNTEAFF.

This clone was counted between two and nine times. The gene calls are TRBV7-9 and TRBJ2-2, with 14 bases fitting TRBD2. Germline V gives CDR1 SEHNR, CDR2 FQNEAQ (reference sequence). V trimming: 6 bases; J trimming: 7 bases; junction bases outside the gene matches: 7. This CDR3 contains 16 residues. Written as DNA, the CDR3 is TGTGCCAGCAGAGTGGGACTAGCGGGAGAGGTCGGGGAGCTGTTTTTT. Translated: CASRVGLAGEVGELFF.

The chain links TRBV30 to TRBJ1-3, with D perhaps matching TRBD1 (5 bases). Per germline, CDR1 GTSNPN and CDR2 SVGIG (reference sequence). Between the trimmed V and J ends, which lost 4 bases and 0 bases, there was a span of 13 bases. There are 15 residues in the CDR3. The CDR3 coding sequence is TGTGCCTGGACGGGACTCCGCTTCTCTGGAAACACCATATATTTT. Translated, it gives CAWTGLRFSGNTIYF.

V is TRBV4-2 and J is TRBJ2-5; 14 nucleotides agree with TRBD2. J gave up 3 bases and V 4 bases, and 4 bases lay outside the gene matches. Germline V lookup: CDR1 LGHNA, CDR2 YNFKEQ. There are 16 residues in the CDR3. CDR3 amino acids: CASSPLTSGREETQYF. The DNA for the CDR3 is TGTGCCAGCAGCCCGCTGACTAGCGGGAGGGAAGAGACCCAGTACTTC.

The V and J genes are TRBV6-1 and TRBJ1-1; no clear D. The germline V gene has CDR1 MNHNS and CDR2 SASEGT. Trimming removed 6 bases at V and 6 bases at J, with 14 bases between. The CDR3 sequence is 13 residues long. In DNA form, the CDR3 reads TGTGCCAGCAGACTGATACTAGAGGCTGAAGCTTTCTTT. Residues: CASRLILEAEAFF.

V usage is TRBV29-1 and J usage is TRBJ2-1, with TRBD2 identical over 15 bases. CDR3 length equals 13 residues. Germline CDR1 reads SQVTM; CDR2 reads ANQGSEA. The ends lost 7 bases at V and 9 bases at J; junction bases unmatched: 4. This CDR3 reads CSAGLAGGVEQFF. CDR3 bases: TGCAGCGCTGGACTAGCGGGAGGGGTTGAGCAGTTCTTC.

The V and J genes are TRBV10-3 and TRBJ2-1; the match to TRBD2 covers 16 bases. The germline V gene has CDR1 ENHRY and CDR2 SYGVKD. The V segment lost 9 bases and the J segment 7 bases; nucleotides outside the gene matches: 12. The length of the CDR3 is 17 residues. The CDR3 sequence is CAISPGLAGGTGNEQFF. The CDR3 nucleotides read TGTGCCATTAGTCCGGGACTAGCGGGAGGGACGGGGAATGAGCAGTTCTTC.

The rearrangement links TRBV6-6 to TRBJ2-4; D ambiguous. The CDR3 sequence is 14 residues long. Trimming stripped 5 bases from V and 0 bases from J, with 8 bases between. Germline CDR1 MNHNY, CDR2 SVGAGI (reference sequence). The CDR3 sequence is CASSLSLAKNIQYF. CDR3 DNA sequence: TGTGCCAGCAGTCTTTCCCTAGCCAAAAACATTCAGTACTTC.

CDR3 amino acids: CASRETGTGNYGYTF. CDR3 sequence (DNA): TGTGCCAGCAGGGAGACCGGGACAGGGAACTATGGCTACACCTTC. The rearrangement uses TRBV27 and TRBJ1-2; 9 positions agree with TRBD1. CDR1 is MNHEY, CDR2 SMNVEV, per germline (reference sequence). This CDR3 has 15 amino acids. With 6 bases clipped from V and 2 bases from J, the junction kept 7 bases outside the gene matches.

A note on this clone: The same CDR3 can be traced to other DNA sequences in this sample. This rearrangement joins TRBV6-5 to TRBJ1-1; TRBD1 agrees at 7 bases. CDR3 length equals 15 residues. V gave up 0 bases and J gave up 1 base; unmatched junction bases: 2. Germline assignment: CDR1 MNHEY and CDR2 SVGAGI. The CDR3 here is CASSYSGGRNTEAFF. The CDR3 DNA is TGTGCCAGCAGTTACTCAGGGGGCAGGAACACTGAAGCTTTCTTT.

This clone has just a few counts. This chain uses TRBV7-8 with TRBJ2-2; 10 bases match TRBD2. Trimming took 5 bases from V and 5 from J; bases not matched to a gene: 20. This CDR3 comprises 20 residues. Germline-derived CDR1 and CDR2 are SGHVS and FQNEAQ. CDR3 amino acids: CASSLGYSIAGGKRTGELFF. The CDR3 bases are TGTGCCAGCAGCCTGGGGTATAGTATAGCGGGAGGCAAGAGGACCGGGGAGCTGTTTTTT.

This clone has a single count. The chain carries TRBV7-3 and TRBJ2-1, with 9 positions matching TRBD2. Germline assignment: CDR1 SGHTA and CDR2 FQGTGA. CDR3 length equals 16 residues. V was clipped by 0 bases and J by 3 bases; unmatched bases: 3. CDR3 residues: CASSLTGTSLYNEQFF. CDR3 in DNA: TGTGCCAGCAGCTTAACCGGGACTAGCCTCTACAATGAGCAGTTCTTC. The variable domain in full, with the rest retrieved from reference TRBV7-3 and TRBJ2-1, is GAGVSQTPSNKVTEKGKYVELRCDPISGHTALYWYRQSLGQGPEFLIYFQGTGAADDSGLPNDRFFAVRPEGSVSTLKIQRTERGDSAVYLCASSLTGTSLYNEQFFGPGTRLTVL.

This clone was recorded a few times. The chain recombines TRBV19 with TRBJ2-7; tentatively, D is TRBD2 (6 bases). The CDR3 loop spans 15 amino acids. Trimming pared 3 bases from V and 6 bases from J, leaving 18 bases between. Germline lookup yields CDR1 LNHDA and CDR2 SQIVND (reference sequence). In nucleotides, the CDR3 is TGTGCCAGTAGTATTGCTACGGGAGTGCCCGGCGAGCAGTACTTC. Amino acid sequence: CASSIATGVPGEQYF.

The CDR3 DNA sequence: TGTGCCAGCAGCCAAGTGGGGGGGTTTGGTAACGAGCAGTACTTC. Translated, it gives CASSQVGGFGNEQYF. The gene calls are TRBV14 and TRBJ2-7; 7 positions match TRBD2. Germline trimming cut 1 base from V and 5 bases from J; bases unmatched to any gene: 8. The CDR3 sequence is 15 residues long. The germline gives CDR1 SGHDN, CDR2 FVKESK.